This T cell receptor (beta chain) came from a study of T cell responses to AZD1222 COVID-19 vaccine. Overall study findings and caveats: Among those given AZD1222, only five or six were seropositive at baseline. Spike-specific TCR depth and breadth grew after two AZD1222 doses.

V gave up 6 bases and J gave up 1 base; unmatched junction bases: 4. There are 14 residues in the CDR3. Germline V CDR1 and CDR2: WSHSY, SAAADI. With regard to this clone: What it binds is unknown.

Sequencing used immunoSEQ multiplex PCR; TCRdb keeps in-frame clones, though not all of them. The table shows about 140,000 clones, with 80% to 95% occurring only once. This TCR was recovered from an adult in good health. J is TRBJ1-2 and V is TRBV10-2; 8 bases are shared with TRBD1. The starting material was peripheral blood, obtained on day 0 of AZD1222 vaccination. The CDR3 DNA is TGCGCCAGCAGGGGGACAGGTGATAACTATGGCTACACCTTC. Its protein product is CASRGTGDNYGYTF.